The 26 T cell receptor beta chains given below trace back to one sample, sequenced in a study of T-cell memory formation after mild COVID-19. TCRdb reprocessed the 5' RACE reads via MiXCR and lists one record per CDR3 protein. This table has about 190,000 distinct CDR3 sequences, under 30% appearing once. Source material: PBMCs or a T cell subset sorted from them (not recorded which). These receptors all stem from an adult woman who had mild COVID-19 (a few samples of this study predate the infection). Cell type and time point are not known.

The chain employs TRBV24-1 and TRBJ2-1; TRBD2 matches at 8 bases. Germline V lookup: CDR1 KGHDR, CDR2 SFDVKD. This CDR3 has 14 amino acids. The V gene end was trimmed by 6 bases and the J gene end by 7 bases; junction bases not matched to a gene: 7. CDR3 nucleotides: TGTGCCACCAGTCGAGGACTAGCTCGAAATGAGCAGTTCTTC. The encoded protein is CATSRGLARNEQFF.

The gene calls are TRBV12-3 or TRBV12-4 and TRBJ2-1; TRBD1 aligns across 9 bases. The V and J ends lost 7 bases and 9 bases, in that order; junction bases with no gene match: 7. The CDR3 length is 13 residues. CDR3 DNA sequence: TGTGCCAGCATGGGGGGACAGGGTCTTGAGCAGTTCTTC. This codes for CASMGGQGLEQFF.

The chain employs TRBV5-1 and TRBJ2-2; 8 bases line up with TRBD1. Germline V lookup: CDR1 SGHRS, CDR2 YFSETQ. V lost 3 bases and J lost 1; bases outside the gene matches: 5. The CDR3 has 16 residues. Written as DNA, the CDR3 is TGCGCCAGCAGCTCTGCCGGACAGGGGAACACCGGGGAGCTGTTTTTT. Translating gives CASSSAGQGNTGELFF.

The rearrangement uses TRBV5-6 and TRBJ2-7; 8 nucleotides match TRBD1. The CDR3 has 14 amino acids. Germline-derived CDR1 and CDR2 are SGHDT and YYEEEE. With V trimmed by 3 bases and J by 5 bases, 7 bases remained unmatched. In DNA, the CDR3 is TGTGCCAGCAGCTCACAGGGGGGCCCGGACGAGCAGTACTTC. This gives the protein CASSSQGGPDEQYF.

This clonotype was observed a handful of times. This chain joins TRBV7-9 and TRBJ2-7; D remains ambiguous. Germline lookup yields CDR1 SEHNR and CDR2 FQNEAQ (reference sequence). This CDR3 region has 14 residues. V lost 0 bases and J lost 3, with 9 bases in between. The CDR3 region is CASSLAGINYEQYF. CDR3 nucleotides: TGTGCCAGCAGCTTAGCAGGGATTAACTACGAGCAGTACTTC.

The J gene is TRBJ2-7, the V gene TRBV7-9; 13 bases are a match to TRBD2. This CDR3 has 15 residues. Germline trimming cut 5 bases from V and 7 bases from J; bases unmatched to any gene: 8. Looked up from germline, CDR1 is SEHNR and CDR2 is FQNEAQ (reference sequence). The CDR3 loop is CASSGRLAGGYEQYF. The CDR3 DNA is TGTGCCAGCAGCGGGAGACTAGCGGGGGGTTATGAGCAGTACTTC. Together with reference TRBV7-9 and TRBJ2-7, the CDR3 gives the full variable domain: DTGVSQNPRHKITKRGQNVTFRCDPISEHNRLYWYRQTLGQGPEFLTYFQNEAQLEKSRLLSDRFSAERPKGSFSTLEIQRTEQGDSAMYLCASSGRLAGGYEQYFGPGTRLTVT.

This chain joins TRBV12-3 or TRBV12-4 and TRBJ2-2, with 7 nucleotides matching TRBD1. The CDR3 is 14 residues long. J lost 5 bases, V lost 4 bases, and 4 bases had no gene match. The CDR3 region has the DNA TGTGCCAGCAGTTCGGGGACAGCGACCGGGGAGCTGTTTTTT. Translation gives CASSSGTATGELFF.

This sequence joins TRBV24-1 and TRBJ2-5; 10 bases match TRBD1. J was trimmed by 4 bases and V by 4 bases; bases with no gene match: 5. The CDR3 is 15 residues long. Per germline, CDR1 KGHDR and CDR2 SFDVKD. The CDR3 loop is CATSDPGQGTETQYF. The CDR3 DNA sequence: TGTGCCACCAGTGACCCGGGACAGGGGACAGAGACCCAGTACTTC.

This clonotype has more than one count but fewer than ten. V gene TRBV9 combines with J gene TRBJ2-1, with D possibly being TRBD1 or TRBD2 (5 bases each). CDR1 is SGDLS and CDR2 is YYNGEE in the germline V gene. The CDR3 is 13 residues long. The V end was cut by 3 bases, the J end by 10 bases, with 14 bases between. CDR3 DNA: TGTGCCAGCAGCGCGGATACTAGGGGAGAGCAGTTCTTC. Amino acids: CASSADTRGEQFF. The variable domain in full, completed from reference TRBV9 and TRBJ2-1, reads DSGVTQTPKHLITATGQRVTLRCSPRSGDLSVYWYQQSLDQGLQFLIQYYNGEERAKGNILERFSAQQFPDLHSELNLSSLELGDSALYFCASSADTRGEQFFGPGTRLTVL.

This clonotype turned up a few times. The V gene is TRBV5-1, the J gene TRBJ2-3, with 7 nucleotides matching TRBD1. Germline values: CDR1 SGHRS, CDR2 YFSETQ. V lost 4 bases to trimming and J lost 1 base; unmatched junction nucleotides: 3. The CDR3 runs to 14 residues. CDR3 amino acids: CASSLGTGTDTQYF. In DNA, the CDR3 is TGCGCCAGCAGCCTGGGGACAGGCACAGATACGCAGTATTTT.

The sample holds a few counts of this clonotype. This chain joins TRBV3-1 and TRBJ2-7, with D hard to call. The V end was cut by 4 bases, the J end by 3 bases, with 7 bases between. This CDR3 has 12 residues. CDR1 is LGHDT and CDR2 is YNNKEL in the germline V gene (reference sequence). CDR3 amino acids: CASSLGNYEQYF. CDR3 sequence (DNA): TGTGCCAGCAGCCTCGGTAACTACGAGCAGTACTTC.

This chain uses TRBV6-1 with TRBJ1-5, with a tentative D call TRBD1 (5 bases). Germline-derived CDR1 and CDR2 are MNHNS and SASEGT. V was pared by 11 bases and J by 3 bases, with 17 bases between. The CDR3 runs 14 residues. CDR3 sequence (DNA): TGTGCCTCAAGAGGAGGGGTGAACAATCAGCCCCAGCATTTT. It codes for CASRGGVNNQPQHF.

This chain joins TRBV5-4 and TRBJ2-3, with 9 bases matching TRBD1. Per germline, CDR1 SGHNT and CDR2 YYREEE (reference sequence). CDR3 length equals 17 residues. V was pared by 6 bases and J by 6 bases, with 17 bases of the junction left unmatched. The CDR3 is CASTYLTGTGISDTQYF. CDR3 nucleotide sequence: TGTGCCAGCACCTACCTAACCGGGACAGGGATAAGTGATACGCAGTATTTT.

This clonotype was recorded at least ten times. The CDR3 loop is CASSLVNTEAFF. The CDR3 DNA sequence: TGTGCCAGCAGCTTAGTGAACACTGAAGCTTTCTTT. V usage is TRBV5-8 and J usage is TRBJ1-1, with unresolved D. The CDR3 is 12 amino acids. Trimming pared 2 bases from V and 0 bases from J, leaving 2 bases between. The germline V gene has CDR1 SGHTS and CDR2 YDEGEE. Full variable domain (remainder filled in from reference TRBV5-8 and TRBJ1-1): EAGVTQSPTHLIKTRGQQATLRCSPISGHTSVYWYQQALGLGLQFLLWYDEGEERNRGNFPPRFSGRQFPNYSSELNVNALELEDSALYLCASSLVNTEAFFGQGTRLTVV.

This sequence joins TRBV6-5 and TRBJ2-7; 11 bases line up with TRBD1. Germline V gene data show CDR1 as MNHEY and CDR2 as SVGAGI. This CDR3 spans 14 amino acids. Germline trimming cut 5 bases from V and 6 bases from J; bases unmatched to any gene: 6. The CDR3 spells CASSTGTGGLEQYF. Written as DNA, the CDR3 is TGTGCCAGCAGTACCGGGACAGGGGGACTCGAGCAGTACTTC.

The chain joins TRBV27 to TRBJ2-7; 7 nucleotides match TRBD2. Germline trimming cut 6 bases from V and 5 bases from J; bases unmatched to any gene: 22. Germline values: CDR1 MNHEY, CDR2 SMNVEV (reference sequence). There are 18 residues in the CDR3. This CDR3 reads CASSPTARWREPQDEQYF. Here the CDR3 DNA reads TGTGCCAGCAGCCCCACAGCCCGATGGCGGGAGCCTCAAGACGAGCAGTACTTC.

The chain employs TRBV14 and TRBJ2-2; 9 positions match TRBD1. The germline CDR1 and CDR2 sequences are SGHDN and FVKESK. The CDR3 contains 17 residues. Losses at the gene ends were 2 bases for V and 4 bases for J; bases not matched to a gene: 8. The CDR3 protein is CASSQRRDRVVTGELFF. The CDR3 DNA reads TGTGCCAGCAGCCAACGCCGGGACAGGGTGGTCACCGGGGAGCTGTTTTTT.

This clonotype was observed a few times. The chain recombines TRBV9 with TRBJ1-1; a possible D gene is TRBD1 (5 bases). V dropped 7 bases and J dropped 1 base, with 17 bases sitting between them. Germline CDR1 SGDLS, CDR2 YYNGEE. The CDR3 has 15 residues. CDR3 sequence (DNA): TGTGCCAGCTCCTATAATCCGACAGAGAACACTGAAGCTTTCTTT. Translated, it gives CASSYNPTENTEAFF.

Remarks on this clonotype: A read error may account for a junction end that differs from germline. The rearrangement uses TRBV7-7 and TRBJ2-1; 10 positions match TRBD2. The germline gives CDR1 SSHAT, CDR2 FNYEAQ (reference sequence). The CDR3 has 16 residues. CDR3 nucleotide sequence: TGTGCTAGCAGCTGGATACTAGCGGGACACAATGCGCGGCAGTTCTTC. This sequence encodes CASSWILAGHNARQFF. Filled out from reference TRBV7-7 and TRBJ2-1, the complete variable domain reads GAGVSQSPRYKVTKRGQDVTLRCDPISSHATLYWYQQALGQGPEFLTYFNYEAQPDKSGLPSDRFSAERPEGSISTLTIQRTEQRDSAMYRCASSWILAGHNARQFFGPGTRLTVL.

This clonotype showed up just a few times. The chain couples TRBV6-2 or TRBV6-3 to TRBJ2-7; no firm D call. The CDR3 loop spans 14 amino acids. Between the trimmed V and J ends, which lost 2 bases and 0 bases, there was a span of 8 bases. Germline V gives CDR1 MNHEY, CDR2 SVGEGT. This chain's CDR3 is CASSYRAASYEQYF. DNA of the CDR3: TGTGCCAGCAGTTACCGGGCAGCCTCCTACGAGCAGTACTTC.

The V gene is TRBV7-6, the J gene TRBJ2-1, with 9 bases that match TRBD2. Germline trimming cut 8 bases from V and 4 bases from J; bases unmatched to any gene: 6. This CDR3 spans 14 amino acids. In germline, CDR1 is SGHVS, CDR2 FNYEAQ. The CDR3 nucleotides are TGTGCCAGCGCTACTACTAGCGGGTACAATGAGCAGTTCTTC. This translates into CASATTSGYNEQFF.

The chain couples TRBV7-9 to TRBJ1-2, with D hard to call. V was pared by 10 bases and J by 10 bases, with 7 bases between. CDR1 and CDR2 from the germline V gene are SEHNR and FQNEAQ (reference sequence). The CDR3 is 8 residues long. The CDR3 DNA is TGTGCCATCCCCCCCTACACCTTC. As protein: CAIPPYTF.

This clonotype was recorded at least ten times. This chain links TRBV24-1 with TRBJ2-1; 9 bases fit TRBD2. V dropped 2 bases and J dropped 15; count of bases not matched to a gene: 7. The CDR3 runs to 13 residues. Germline CDR1 is KGHDR and CDR2 is SFDVKD. CDR3 in amino acids: CATSDSGGRAPFF. The CDR3 DNA follows: TGTGCCACCAGTGATTCGGGCGGGAGGGCCCCGTTCTTC.

There are a few counts of this clonotype. The chain links TRBV3-1 to TRBJ2-5, with D tentatively TRBD1 (5 bases). The germline CDR1 and CDR2 sequences are LGHDT and YNNKEL (reference sequence). This CDR3 spans 12 amino acids. Trimming stripped 2 bases from V and 5 bases from J, with 6 bases between. The CDR3 DNA reads as TGTGCCAGCAGCCAAAGGGGTGAGACCCAGTACTTC. This gives the protein CASSQRGETQYF.

The chain carries TRBV7-8 and TRBJ2-3, with unresolved D. Trimming took off 2 bases at V and 8 bases at J, with 14 bases between the two ends. This CDR3 contains 14 residues. Germline CDR1 SGHVS, CDR2 FQNEAQ. The CDR3: CASSLFADSGTQYF. The CDR3 DNA follows: TGTGCCAGCAGCTTATTTGCCGATTCGGGTACGCAGTATTTT.

This CDR3 is CASSWGRGDTQYF. Written as DNA, the CDR3 is TGTGCCAGCAGCTGGGGTCGAGGAGATACGCAGTATTTT. The rearrangement uses TRBV12-3 or TRBV12-4 and TRBJ2-3; D gene unclear. The CDR3 is 13 amino acids. Trimming removed 6 bases from V and 5 bases from J, with 12 bases in between.